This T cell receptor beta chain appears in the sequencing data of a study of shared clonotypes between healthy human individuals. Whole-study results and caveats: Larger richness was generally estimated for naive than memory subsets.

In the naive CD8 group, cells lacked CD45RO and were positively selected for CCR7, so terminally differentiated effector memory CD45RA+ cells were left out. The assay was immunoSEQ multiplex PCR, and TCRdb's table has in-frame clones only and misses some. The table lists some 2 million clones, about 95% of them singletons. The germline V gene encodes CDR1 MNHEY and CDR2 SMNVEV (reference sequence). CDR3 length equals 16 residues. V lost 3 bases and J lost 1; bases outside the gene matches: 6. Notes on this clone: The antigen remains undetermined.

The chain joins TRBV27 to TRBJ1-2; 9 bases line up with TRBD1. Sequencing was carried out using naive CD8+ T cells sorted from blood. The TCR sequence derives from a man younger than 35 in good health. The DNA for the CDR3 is TGTGCCAGCAGTTTTCTGACAGGGGGAAATAACTATGGCTACACCTTC. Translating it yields CASSFLTGGNNYGYTF.